The 12 T cell receptor beta chains in this list originate from one sample, sequenced in a study of cytomegalovirus exposure and HLA in healthy donors. In the PCR, 60 Vbeta and 13 Jbeta primers were used. Libraries were prepared by immunoSEQ multiplex PCR; TCRdb keeps only in-frame clonotypes and omits some of them. The data hold about 190,000 clones, with around 81% observed a single time. Sequencing input: PBMCs. The source of these receptors is a woman in her 30s in good health and CMV-seronegative.

The chain recombines TRBV5-1 with TRBJ2-7; 11 nucleotides line up with TRBD2. V gave up 1 base and J gave up 2 bases; unmatched junction bases: 2. The germline CDR1 and CDR2 sequences are SGHRS and YFSETQ. The CDR3 has 15 amino acids. For the CDR3, the DNA is TGCGCCAGCAGCTTGAATAGCGGGGGGGCCTACGAGCAGTACTTC. Protein: CASSLNSGGAYEQYF.

As regards this clone: Mismatch with germline at one junction end may stem from a read error. The chain couples TRBV6-5 to TRBJ2-2; the D gene is possibly TRBD2 (5 bases). The CDR3 is made up of 11 amino acids. Germline V lookup: CDR1 MNHEY, CDR2 SVGAGI. The CDR3 loop reads CASRYFRGAVF. CDR3 in DNA: TGTGCCAGCAGATATTTCCGGGGAGCTGTTTTT.

The V and J genes are TRBV6-5 and TRBJ1-4; D gene unclear. Between the trimmed V and J ends, which lost 0 bases and 1 base, there was a span of 9 bases. The germline CDR1 and CDR2 sequences are MNHEY and SVGAGI. The CDR3 sequence is 16 residues long. This chain's CDR3 is CASSYSTVRTNEKLFF. The CDR3 DNA reads TGTGCCAGCAGTTACTCCACAGTGCGAACTAATGAAAAACTGTTTTTT.

The rearrangement uses TRBV13 and TRBJ1-1, with 9 bases lining up with TRBD1. This CDR3 is 16 amino acids long. Germline lookup yields CDR1 PRHDT and CDR2 FYEKMQ (reference sequence). V lost 5 bases, J lost 6 bases, and 13 bases stayed unmatched. CDR3 coding DNA: TGTGCCAGCAGCATAAGCGGTTGGGACAGGGACCCTGAAGCTTTCTTT. Protein: CASSISGWDRDPEAFF.

The chain links TRBV29-1 to TRBJ2-1; maybe TRBD1 (5 bases). V gave up 1 base and J gave up 2 bases, with 12 bases separating them. This CDR3 region has 15 residues. Germline CDR1 SQVTM, CDR2 ANQGSEA. In nucleotides, the CDR3 is TGCAGCGTTGAAGGAGGTCAAGGGGCCTACAATGAGCAGTTCTTC. Its translation: CSVEGGQGAYNEQFF.

The rearrangement uses TRBV5-4 and TRBJ2-5, with TRBD1 matching over 8 bases. The CDR3 loop spans 16 amino acids. With V trimmed by 4 bases and J by 4 bases, 12 bases remained unmatched. The germline gives CDR1 SGHNT, CDR2 YYREEE (reference sequence). CDR3 coding DNA: TGTGCCAGCAGCCAAGAGGGGCCAGGGGGCGCAGAGACCCAGTACTTC. Its protein is CASSQEGPGGAETQYF.

As DNA, the CDR3 is TGCGCCAGCAGCCGTGCAGTGAACACTGAAGCTTTCTTT. Amino acid sequence: CASSRAVNTEAFF. The rearrangement joins TRBV5-1 to TRBJ1-1; no firm D call. Germline V gene data show CDR1 as SGHRS and CDR2 as YFSETQ. The CDR3 loop spans 13 amino acids. Trimming shortened V by 4 bases and J by 0 bases, and 7 bases separated the two germline ends.

The V call is TRBV28, the J call TRBJ2-3; TRBD2 matches 9 bases. Trimming removed 4 bases from V and 6 bases from J; junction bases left unmatched: 5. CDR3 length: 14 amino acids. The germline CDR1 and CDR2 sequences are MDHEN and SYDVKM. CDR3 sequence reads: CASSSASGRDTQYF. CDR3 nucleotide sequence: TGTGCCAGCAGTTCGGCCAGCGGGAGGGATACGCAGTATTTT.

This chain joins TRBV9 and TRBJ2-7, with D maybe TRBD2 (7 bases). The V end was cut by 4 bases, the J end by 4 bases, with 15 bases between. Germline CDR1 reads SGDLS; CDR2 reads YYNGEE. This CDR3 has 14 amino acids. The CDR3 bases are TGTGCCAGCAGCCCATTTGCGGGGGCTTACGAGCAGTACTTC. Its translation is CASSPFAGAYEQYF. Full variable domain (outside the CDR3, taken from reference TRBV9 and TRBJ2-7): DSGVTQTPKHLITATGQRVTLRCSPRSGDLSVYWYQQSLDQGLQFLIQYYNGEERAKGNILERFSAQQFPDLHSELNLSSLELGDSALYFCASSPFAGAYEQYFGPGTRLTVT.

The V call is TRBV28, the J call TRBJ1-4; 8 nucleotides agree with TRBD1. Trimming cost V 8 bases and J 0 bases; bases outside gene matches: 11. Germline V CDR1 and CDR2: MDHEN, SYDVKM. CDR3 size: 17 residues. The CDR3 DNA reads TGTGCCAGCGGTACCCCCGGGACAGGAGCAACTAATGAAAAACTGTTTTTT. Protein: CASGTPGTGATNEKLFF. The complete variable domain, with remaining parts taken from reference TRBV28 and TRBJ1-4, reads DVKVTQSSRYLVKRTGEKVFLECVQDMDHENMFWYRQDPGLGLRLIYFSYDVKMKEKGDIPEGYSVSREKKERFSLILESASTNQTSMYLCASGTPGTGATNEKLFFGSGTQLSVL.

The chain links TRBV5-6 to TRBJ1-6, with TRBD1 matching over 8 bases. Losses at the gene ends were 6 bases for V and 9 bases for J; bases not matched to a gene: 5. This CDR3 region has 13 residues. Germline V gene data show CDR1 as SGHDT and CDR2 as YYEEEE. The CDR3 spells CASTRTGSSPLHF. The CDR3 region has the DNA TGTGCCAGCACAAGGACAGGGAGTTCACCCCTCCACTTT.

This clone is a singleton in its sample. The rearrangement links TRBV29-1 to TRBJ1-3, with TRBD1 as a possible D gene (5 bases). Between the trimmed V and J ends, which lost 4 bases and 1 base, there was a span of 17 bases. The CDR3 contains 16 residues. Germline V gives CDR1 SQVTM, CDR2 ANQGSEA. The CDR3, as DNA: TGCAGCGTTGTCCCCCGGGGGTCCTCATCTGGAAACACCATATATTTT. This translates into CSVVPRGSSSGNTIYF.